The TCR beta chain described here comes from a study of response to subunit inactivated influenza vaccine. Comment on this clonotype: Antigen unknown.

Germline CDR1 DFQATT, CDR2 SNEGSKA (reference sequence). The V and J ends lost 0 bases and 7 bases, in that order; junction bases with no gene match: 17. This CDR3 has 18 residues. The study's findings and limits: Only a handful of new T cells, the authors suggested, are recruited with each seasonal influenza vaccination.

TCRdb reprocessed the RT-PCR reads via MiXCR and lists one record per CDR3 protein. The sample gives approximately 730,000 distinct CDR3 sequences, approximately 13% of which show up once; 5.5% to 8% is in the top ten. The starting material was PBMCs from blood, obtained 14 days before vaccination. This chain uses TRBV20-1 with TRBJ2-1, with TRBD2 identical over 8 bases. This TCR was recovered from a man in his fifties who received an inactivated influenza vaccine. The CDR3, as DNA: TGCAGTGCTAGAGATATCCGCCACTCGGGGGGGCCCCCGAATGAGCAGTTCTTC. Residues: CSARDIRHSGGPPNEQFF.